Listed below are T cell receptor beta chains from one sample, sequenced in a study of beta chain features in type 1 diabetes. Produced via immunoSEQ multiplex PCR; TCRdb's table is partial and in-frame only. The sample includes around 260,000 clones, about 24% seen only once; the top ten take around 0.011%. Source material: naive CD4+ T cells from blood. These receptors were collected from a woman aged 30 to 39 with type 1 diabetes. CDR3s include the opening cysteine and the closing phenylalanine or tryptophan. Some rows mark clone size as missing; the rest say once, few, many or name a class of expanded clone.

v_call	cdr3_length	j_call	clone_size	cdr3_aa
TRBV19	14	TRBJ2-6	NA	CASSIGHGANVLTF
TRBV27	15	TRBJ2-1	NA	CASSPPSGRANEQFF
TRBV7-2	17	TRBJ2-7	NA	CASSRPGTSGSSYEQYF
TRBV6-6	15	TRBJ2-2	NA	CASSYSDIYTGELFF
TRBV6-6	15	TRBJ2-1	few	CASSPGTSGRSRQFF
TRBV5-5	13	TRBJ2-7	few	CASSRDRDYEQYF
TRBV27	15	TRBJ2-7	NA	CASSYGLAGNAAQYF
TRBV5-1	13	TRBJ2-7	few	CASSTRLEVEQYF
TRBV9	14	TRBJ2-2	few	CASARGGRAGELFF
TRBV30	14	TRBJ2-6	few	CAWSSVSGANVLTF
TRBV4-1	15	TRBJ1-2	NA	CASSQGDRANYGYTF
TRBV5-1	14	TRBJ2-1	NA	CASSLGPQGNEQFF
TRBV18	14	TRBJ1-2	NA	CASSPSTEDYGYTF
TRBV23-1	16	TRBJ1-5	NA	CASSQLRTYSNQPQHF
TRBV29-1	14	TRBJ2-3	once	CSVVTDRGVDTQYF
TRBV11-2	15	TRBJ2-7	NA	CASSPTRVPSYEQYF
TRBV5-1	16	TRBJ1-1	NA	CASSLVPTGGGTEAFF
TRBV29-1	12	TRBJ1-2	few	CSDSTGDAGYTF
TRBV19	11	TRBJ2-7	NA	CASSSPGEQYF
TRBV5-1	14	TRBJ2-3	NA	CASSFSSGSDTQYF
TRBV7-9	16	TRBJ2-7	few	CASSSGPSGSMYEQYF
TRBV29-1	16	TRBJ2-3	few	CSVDLGTSGRTDTQYF
TRBV18	15	TRBJ1-2	few	CASSPGTSWLNGYTF
TRBV7-9	14	TRBJ2-1	few	CASSRGQGGDEQFF
TRBV7-2	14	TRBJ2-7	NA	CASSNRDRGYEQYF
TRBV4-1	16	TRBJ2-1	NA	CASSQALAGGYNEQFF
TRBV30	16	TRBJ2-1	NA	CAWSVPTSGSYNEQFF
TRBV5-6	13	TRBJ1-5	NA	CAGSDGSGKPQHF
TRBV4-2	16	TRBJ1-3	few	CASSRRDSDSGNTIYF
TRBV9	14	TRBJ2-5	NA	CASSVGDYQETQYF
TRBV6-4	17	TRBJ2-6	NA	CASSRTGRTSGANVLTF
TRBV7-3	15	TRBJ2-3	NA	CASSLLAGVADTQYF
TRBV5-1	14	TRBJ2-1	NA	CASKPQASYNEQFF
TRBV29-1	16	TRBJ1-5	NA	CSVSNGDSDSNQPQHF
TRBV9	16	TRBJ1-3	NA	CASSPRTGISGNTIYF
TRBV30	13	TRBJ2-5	NA	CAWNRGVEETQYF
TRBV27	13	TRBJ2-3	few	CASSRLARDTQYF
TRBV7-9	18	TRBJ2-1	NA	CASSFGTSGRVHYNEQFF
TRBV27	16	TRBJ2-7	NA	CASSPTVGTVSYEQYF
TRBV5-4	14	TRBJ2-5	NA	CASSLPGVQETQYF
TRBV5-1	14	TRBJ2-7	NA	CASSGGTIMGEQYF
TRBV5-6	11	TRBJ2-1	few	CASSLGVAQFF
TRBV18	15	TRBJ2-5	few	CASSPGLADQETQYF
TRBV10-2	14	TRBJ1-5	few	CASRAGYSNQPQHF
TRBV6-5	15	TRBJ2-1	NA	CASSRLTRYNNEQFF
TRBV15	13	TRBJ1-2	once	CATSRGGVMVYTF
TRBV10-3	12	TRBJ2-7	NA	CATYRGEDEQYF
TRBV7-9	13	TRBJ1-1	NA	CASSLTGGTEAFF
TRBV19	14	TRBJ2-7	few	CASSRDRVGYEQYF
TRBV19	15	TRBJ1-1	NA	CASVDSRLSDTEAFF
TRBV7-2	15	TRBJ2-3	NA	CASSLDPGSTDTQYF
TRBV7-9	15	TRBJ2-7	once	CASSQLGRDTYEQYF
TRBV29-1	11	TRBJ1-2	few	CSGATQYGYTF
TRBV11-1	15	TRBJ2-4	NA	CASSPRVRAKNIQYF
TRBV5-1	16	TRBJ2-4	NA	CASTRTSGMAKNIQYF
TRBV29-1	12	TRBJ2-5	NA	CSVGPPQETQYF